This entry lists 12 T cell receptor beta chains sequenced from one sample in a study of T cells in Graves' hyperthyroidism and ophthalmopathy. The source material, RNA transcripts, was used to amplify TCR beta CDR3 regions. HTBI primers drove first-round RT-PCR of the TCR CDR3. TCRdb re-called the multiplex PCR reads through MiXCR, storing one row per CDR3 protein. The sample shows approximately 300,000 distinct CDR3 sequences, roughly 20% of them seen only once. Material: blood. These receptors originate from a man in his forties or fifties with Graves' ophthalmopathy.

The chain is built from TRBV5-1 and TRBJ1-6, with TRBD1 matching 7 bases. Germline V CDR1 and CDR2: SGHRS, YFSETQ. Losses at the gene ends were 4 bases for V and 6 bases for J; bases not matched to a gene: 7. The CDR3 spans 15 residues. The DNA of the CDR3 is TGCGCCAGCAGCCCCTCAGGGGGAGGTAATTCACCCCTCCACTTT. Its translation is CASSPSGGGNSPLHF.

This clonotype has ten or more counts. The chain links TRBV28 to TRBJ1-1; D remains unclear. The germline V gene has CDR1 MDHEN and CDR2 SYDVKM. The CDR3 is 14 residues long. The V end was cut by 2 bases, the J end by 5 bases, with 12 bases between. DNA of the CDR3: TGTGCCAGCAGTTTAAATACGCGAGGTACTGAAGCTTTCTTT. Translating gives CASSLNTRGTEAFF.

In this sample, this clonotype turned up many times. V usage is TRBV3-1 and J usage is TRBJ1-5; D ambiguous. Germline values: CDR1 LGHDT, CDR2 YNNKEL (reference sequence). The CDR3 has 14 residues. Trimming took 1 base from V and 3 from J, leaving 7 bases between them. CDR3 in amino acids: CASSQGPTNQPQHF. CDR3 coding DNA: TGTGCCAGCAGCCAAGGGCCTACCAATCAGCCCCAGCATTTT.

At least ten counts were recorded for this clonotype. This chain joins TRBV5-5 and TRBJ2-1; tentatively, D is TRBD2 (5 bases). Trimming removed 5 bases from V and 3 bases from J, with 9 bases in between. Germline V gene data show CDR1 as SGHKS and CDR2 as YYEKEE (reference sequence). This CDR3 is 13 amino acids long. CDR3 region: CASSFRDYNEQFF. The CDR3, as DNA: TGTGCCAGCAGTTTCCGGGACTACAATGAGCAGTTCTTC.

This clonotype came up many times. In nucleotides, the CDR3 is TGTGCCAGCAGCTACACCGGGACAAATGGCTACACCTTC. Its translation is CASSYTGTNGYTF. This chain links TRBV11-2 with TRBJ1-2; TRBD1 is a possible D gene (6 bases). This CDR3 has 13 residues. The germline V gene has CDR1 SGHAT and CDR2 FQNNGV. With 4 bases removed from V and 6 bases from J, the gap between germline ends came to 12 bases.

This clonotype was recorded at least ten times. The genes are TRBV10-3 and TRBJ2-5, with TRBD1 identical over 10 bases. Germline CDR1 reads ENHRY; CDR2 reads SYGVKD. J lost 4 bases, V lost 4 bases, and 3 bases had no gene match. The CDR3 is made up of 14 amino acids. CDR3 coding DNA: TGTGCCATCAGTGCGGGACAGGGGTCAGAGACCCAGTACTTC. This translates into CAISAGQGSETQYF.

The V gene is TRBV7-2, the J gene TRBJ2-1, with TRBD2 matching over 12 bases. The V gene's germline CDR1 is SGHTA and CDR2 FQGNSA. This CDR3 has 19 residues. V lost 5 bases and J lost 0; bases outside the gene matches: 11. In DNA form, the CDR3 reads TGTGCCAGCAGCACCCGCCGGACTAGCGGGACCTACTCCTACAATGAGCAGTTCTTC. Translated, it gives CASSTRRTSGTYSYNEQFF. The whole variable domain, remainder taken from reference TRBV7-2 and TRBJ2-1, is GAGVSQSPSNKVTEKGKDVELRCDPISGHTALYWYRQSLGQGLEFLIYFQGNSAPDKSGLPSDRFSAERTGGSVSTLTIQRTQQEDSAVYLCASSTRRTSGTYSYNEQFFGPGTRLTVL.

In its sample, this clonotype was seen many times. The rearrangement joins TRBV2 to TRBJ2-5; D perhaps matches TRBD1 (5 bases). This CDR3 comprises 13 residues. Germline V gives CDR1 SNHLY, CDR2 FYNNEI. V was cut by 4 bases and J by 3 bases, with 9 bases left in between. CDR3 sequence reads: CASSGQPEETQYF. In DNA form, the CDR3 reads TGTGCCAGCAGTGGACAGCCGGAAGAGACCCAGTACTTC.

This clonotype was recorded only once. The chain has TRBV28 and TRBJ1-2; 8 positions match TRBD1. This CDR3 is built from 16 residues. CDR1 and CDR2 (germline): MDHEN, SYDVKM. The trim removed 6 bases at V and 7 bases at J, leaving 16 bases unmatched. CDR3 region: CASSSTTDRAPGGYTF. The CDR3 nucleotides are TGTGCCAGCAGCAGTACTACGGACAGGGCCCCGGGTGGCTACACCTTC.

The chain links TRBV6-6 to TRBJ1-1; TRBD1 might be the D (6 bases). The V gene's germline CDR1 is MNHNY and CDR2 SVGAGI (reference sequence). Trimming cost V 0 bases and J 5 bases, with 13 bases left between them. There are 15 residues in the CDR3. CDR3 sequence reads: CASSYSAGAGTEAFF. Here the CDR3 DNA reads TGTGCCAGCAGTTACTCGGCAGGGGCAGGGACTGAAGCTTTCTTT.

This chain connects TRBV7-2 to TRBJ1-1; perhaps TRBD1 as D (5 bases). CDR3 length equals 15 residues. V was cut by 3 bases and J by 1 base, with 12 bases left in between. CDR1 is SGHTA, CDR2 FQGNSA, per germline. This CDR3 is CASSFLGGANTEAFF. CDR3 nucleotides: TGTGCCAGCAGCTTTCTTGGGGGAGCGAACACTGAAGCTTTCTTT.

This clonotype was observed a single time. The chain employs TRBV7-9 and TRBJ2-3; D is ambiguous. Germline V gene sequence: CDR1 SEHNR, CDR2 FQNEAQ (reference sequence). The CDR3 sequence is 13 residues long. The V and J ends lost 10 bases and 2 bases respectively, with 13 bases between them. The CDR3 DNA sequence: TGTGCCACTTCGGGCTATTCCACAGATACGCAGTATTTT. Its translation: CATSGYSTDTQYF.